One T cell receptor (beta chain) is described in this entry. Its matching antigen is unknown. Though nominally healthy at sampling, donors likely had unrecorded immune exposures. These data come from a study of cytomegalovirus exposure and HLA in healthy donors. The overall study: Findings of an earlier analysis included more than 90 million unique TCR beta sequences from roughly 190 million T cells.

It was with 60 Vbeta and 13 Jbeta primers that the PCR ran. This table comes from immunoSEQ multiplex PCR, and its TCRdb copy is limited to in-frame clones, with some not included. The profile shows about 250,000 clones, roughly 70% of them singletons. Germline V gene data show CDR1 as LNHDA and CDR2 as SQIVND (reference sequence). J gave up 6 bases and V 3 bases, and 10 bases lay outside the gene matches. This CDR3 has 16 residues. Points from the study as a whole: Testing in vitro showed a few CMV-associated chains specific for CMV antigens. Among TCR beta chains, those listed as cytomegalovirus-associated numbered approximately 150.

The material sequenced was PBMCs. The V and J genes are TRBV19 and TRBJ2-1, with 8 positions matching TRBD1. This sequence was found in a female donor in good health and CMV-seronegative. CDR3 coding DNA: TGTGCCAGTAGTATGGGGAGAGACAGGGGCGTCAATGAGCAGTTCTTC. Protein product: CASSMGRDRGVNEQFF.